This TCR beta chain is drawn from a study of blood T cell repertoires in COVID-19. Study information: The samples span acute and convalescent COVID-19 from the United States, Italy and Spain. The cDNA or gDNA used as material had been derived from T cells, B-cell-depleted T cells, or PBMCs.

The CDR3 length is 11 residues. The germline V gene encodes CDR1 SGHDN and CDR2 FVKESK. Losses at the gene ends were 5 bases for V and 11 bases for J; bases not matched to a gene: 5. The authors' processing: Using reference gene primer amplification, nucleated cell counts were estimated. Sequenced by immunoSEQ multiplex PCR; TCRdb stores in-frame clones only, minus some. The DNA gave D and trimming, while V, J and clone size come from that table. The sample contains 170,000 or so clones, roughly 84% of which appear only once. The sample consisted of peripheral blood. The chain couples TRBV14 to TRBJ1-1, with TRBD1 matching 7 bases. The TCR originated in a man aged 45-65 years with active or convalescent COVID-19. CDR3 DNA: TGTGCCAGCAGCAACAGGGGTGGGGCTTTCTTT. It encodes CASSNRGGAFF.